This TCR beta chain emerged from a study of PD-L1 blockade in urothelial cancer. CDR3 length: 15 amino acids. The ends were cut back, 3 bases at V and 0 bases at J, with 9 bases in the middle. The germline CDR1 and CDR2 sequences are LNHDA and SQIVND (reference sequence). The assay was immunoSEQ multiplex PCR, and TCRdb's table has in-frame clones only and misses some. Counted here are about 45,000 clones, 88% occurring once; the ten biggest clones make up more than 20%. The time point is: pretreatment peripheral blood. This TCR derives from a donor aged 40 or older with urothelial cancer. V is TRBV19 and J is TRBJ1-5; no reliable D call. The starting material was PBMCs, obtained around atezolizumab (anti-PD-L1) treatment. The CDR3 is CASSMLGYSNQPQHF. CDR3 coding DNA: TGTGCCAGTAGTATGTTGGGCTATAGCAATCAGCCCCAGCATTTT.